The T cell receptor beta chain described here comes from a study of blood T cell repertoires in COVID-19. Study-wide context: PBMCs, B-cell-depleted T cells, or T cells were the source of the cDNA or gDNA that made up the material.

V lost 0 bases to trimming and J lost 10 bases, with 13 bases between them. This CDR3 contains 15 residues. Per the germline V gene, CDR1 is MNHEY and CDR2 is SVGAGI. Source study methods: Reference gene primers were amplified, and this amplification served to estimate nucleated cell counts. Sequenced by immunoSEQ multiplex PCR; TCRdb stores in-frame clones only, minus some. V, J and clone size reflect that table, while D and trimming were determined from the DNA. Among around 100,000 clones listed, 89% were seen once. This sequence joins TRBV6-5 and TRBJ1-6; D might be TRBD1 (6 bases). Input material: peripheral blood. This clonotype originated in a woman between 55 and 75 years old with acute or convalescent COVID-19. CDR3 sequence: CASSYSTGPNSPLHF. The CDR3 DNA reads TGTGCCAGCAGTTACTCGACAGGACCAAACTCACCCCTCCACTTT.